This T cell receptor (beta chain) was recorded in a study of long-term antiretroviral therapy in people with HIV. Overall study results and limits: Records did not include ART adherence, viral resistance or therapy changes. Repertoires in HIV (unlike those of controls) had narrower CDR3 length ranges. Diversity went up after ART and still fell short of transplant donor controls.

This clone was observed a handful of times. Its target is unknown. Sequencing relied on immunoSEQ assay v3.0, run at survey level. Produced via immunoSEQ multiplex PCR; TCRdb's table is partial and in-frame only. This sample has over 25,000 clones, with around 80% found just once. Germline CDR1 and CDR2: ENHRY and SYGVKD. Germline trimming cut 10 bases from V and 6 bases from J; bases unmatched to any gene: 4. The CDR3 contains 11 residues. The rearrangement uses TRBV10-3 and TRBJ1-1, with 8 bases matching TRBD1. The input for sequencing was unsorted PBMCs, taken 3 years after starting antiretroviral therapy. This TCR came from a man aged 40-49 years with HIV. CDR3 DNA sequence: TGTGCCACCGGGGACAGGTCTGAAGCTTTCTTT. This encodes CATGDRSEAFF.